This T cell receptor (beta chain) was recovered during a study of shared clonotypes between healthy human individuals. V was pared by 8 bases and J by 6 bases, with 19 bases between. The V gene's germline CDR1 is SGHTA and CDR2 FQGNSA. The CDR3 extends over 14 amino acids. The protocol was immunoSEQ multiplex PCR, while the TCRdb copy is restricted to in-frame clones and leaves out a portion. The sample yields approximately 2,300,000 clones, 85% to 95% seen once. This clone has more than one count but fewer than ten. V usage is TRBV7-2 and J usage is TRBJ1-2, with D possibly TRBD1 on 5 matching bases. The clonotype was recovered from a young man in good health. Some clones in this sample may be carry-over from other donors' samples. Material: naive CD4+ T cells from PBMCs. Subset defined: CD45RA+ positively selected. The CDR3 region has the DNA TGTGCCAGCGGGGGGAACTCATCACGGCATGGCTACACCTTC. Translating it yields CASGGNSSRHGYTF.